These 29 T cell receptor beta chains were all obtained from the same sample, sequenced in a study of blood T cell repertoires in COVID-19. Clones were read by immunoSEQ multiplex PCR, and TCRdb kept only the in-frame ones, dropping some. The profile shows 150,000 to 200,000 clones, 82% of them singletons. Sequencing was done on a sample of peripheral blood. All receptors come from a woman aged 40 to 50 with COVID-19, enrolled during active disease.

The sample holds one count of this clone. The gene calls are TRBV5-4 and TRBJ1-5, with D hard to call. Germline V CDR1 and CDR2: SGHNT, YYREEE (reference sequence). The CDR3 spans 15 residues. Trimming took 0 bases from V and 4 from J, leaving 11 bases between them. The CDR3 DNA sequence: TGTGCCAGCAGCTTGGGGCCTTCGGGGAATCAGCCCCAGCATTTT. Amino acid sequence: CASSLGPSGNQPQHF.

The rearrangement links TRBV9 to TRBJ2-2, with D maybe TRBD2 (5 bases). V lost 0 bases and J lost 5, with 11 bases in between. Per the germline V gene, CDR1 is SGDLS and CDR2 is YYNGEE. The length of the CDR3 is 15 residues. The CDR3 sequence is CASSVAAGKTGELFF. CDR3 nucleotides: TGTGCCAGCAGCGTAGCCGCCGGGAAGACCGGGGAGCTGTTTTTT. Full variable domain (rest looked up from reference TRBV9 and TRBJ2-2): DSGVTQTPKHLITATGQRVTLRCSPRSGDLSVYWYQQSLDQGLQFLIQYYNGEERAKGNILERFSAQQFPDLHSELNLSSLELGDSALYFCASSVAAGKTGELFFGEGSRLTVL.

Notes on this clone: Other DNA sequences within the sample encode an identical CDR3. The chain joins TRBV20-1 to TRBJ2-5; D is undetermined. Germline assignment: CDR1 DFQATT and CDR2 SNEGSKA (reference sequence). V was clipped by 4 bases and J by 5 bases, with 8 bases between them. The length of the CDR3 is 11 residues. The CDR3, as DNA: TGCAGTGCTATCCGCGGCGAGACCCAGTACTTC. Amino acids: CSAIRGETQYF.

The rearrangement joins TRBV5-1 to TRBJ1-1; D is perhaps TRBD1 (5 bases). The V and J ends lost 5 bases and 5 bases respectively, with 13 bases between them. This CDR3 spans 13 amino acids. The germline CDR1 and CDR2 sequences are SGHRS and YFSETQ. The CDR3 region is CASRREGVTEAFF. Here the CDR3 DNA reads TGCGCCAGCAGACGAGAAGGGGTTACTGAAGCTTTCTTT.

The CDR3 spells CASSVDGGAGTQYF. The CDR3 DNA reads TGTGCCAGCAGCGTAGATGGGGGGGCAGGTACGCAGTATTTT. V is TRBV9 and J is TRBJ2-3, with a tentative D call TRBD2 (7 bases). Trimming took 0 bases from V and 8 from J, leaving 13 bases between them. Germline V gene data show CDR1 as SGDLS and CDR2 as YYNGEE. The CDR3 runs to 14 residues.

The chain is built from TRBV7-8 and TRBJ1-2; no clear D. CDR3 size: 15 residues. Looked up from germline, CDR1 is SGHVS and CDR2 is FQNEAQ. V was pared by 1 base and J by 1 base, with 10 bases between. In nucleotides, the CDR3 is TGTGCCAGCAGCTTAGAATCGGTAGTTAACTATGGCTACACCTTC. Amino acid sequence: CASSLESVVNYGYTF.

The rearrangement links TRBV19 to TRBJ2-2; D unclear. This CDR3 has 14 residues. From germline, CDR1 is LNHDA and CDR2 SQIVND (reference sequence). Trimming cost V 7 bases and J 2 bases, with 11 bases left between them. The CDR3 DNA reads as TGTGCCAGTATGATCACAAAAAACACCGGGGAGCTGTTTTTT. Residues: CASMITKNTGELFF.

The CDR3 sequence: CASSPTGIPNYGYTF. CDR3 sequence (DNA): TGTGCCAGCAGTCCGACAGGGATCCCCAACTATGGCTACACCTTC. The chain employs TRBV28 and TRBJ1-2, with TRBD1 matching over 7 bases. J gave up 2 bases and V 5 bases, and 8 bases lay outside the gene matches. Germline CDR1 reads MDHEN; CDR2 reads SYDVKM. This CDR3 contains 15 residues.

The V call is TRBV7-3, the J call TRBJ2-1, with TRBD2 matching 8 bases. V shed 5 bases and J 8 bases; nucleotides not matched to a gene: 11. Germline V gene lookup returns CDR1 SGHTA and CDR2 FQGTGA. The CDR3 is 15 residues long. This chain's CDR3 is CASSPAPTSVDEQFF. The CDR3 DNA reads TGTGCCAGCAGCCCGGCGCCGACTAGCGTCGATGAGCAGTTCTTC. Supplemented by reference TRBV7-3 and TRBJ2-1, the full variable domain reads GAGVSQTPSNKVTEKGKYVELRCDPISGHTALYWYRQSLGQGPEFLIYFQGTGAADDSGLPNDRFFAVRPEGSVSTLKIQRTERGDSAVYLCASSPAPTSVDEQFFGPGTRLTVL.

In its sample, this clone was seen once. The genes are TRBV3-1 (or the pseudogene TRBV3-2) and TRBJ1-1; a weak D match, TRBD1 (5 bases). CDR3 length: 15 residues. Germline V gives CDR1 LGHDT, CDR2 YNNKEL (reference sequence). The V end lost 0 bases, the J end lost 1 base, and 9 bases lay between the germline ends. CDR3 region: CASSQEGARNTEAFF. The CDR3 DNA is TGTGCCAGCAGCCAAGAAGGGGCGCGGAACACTGAAGCTTTCTTT.

This clone was seen only once. V usage is TRBV29-1 and J usage is TRBJ2-1; the match to TRBD1 covers 9 bases. The V gene end was trimmed by 7 bases and the J gene end by 6 bases; junction bases not matched to a gene: 10. The CDR3 length is 14 residues. Germline CDR1 SQVTM, CDR2 ANQGSEA. The CDR3 loop reads CSAGGRDRVNEQFF. In DNA, the CDR3 is TGCAGCGCCGGGGGTAGGGACAGGGTCAATGAGCAGTTCTTC.

This clone showed up just once. The chain joins TRBV15 to TRBJ2-5; TRBD1 matches 7 bases. The CDR3 is made up of 15 amino acids. Trimming at V came to 0 bases and at J to 2 bases, leaving 3 bases not matched to a gene. Germline lookup yields CDR1 LNHNV and CDR2 YYDKDF (reference sequence). The CDR3 reads CATSRDGQVQETQYF. CDR3 bases: TGTGCCACCAGCAGAGACGGACAGGTTCAAGAGACCCAGTACTTC.

This chain links TRBV19 with TRBJ2-1, with 12 bases lining up with TRBD2. J gave up 10 bases and V 6 bases, and 4 bases lay outside the gene matches. The CDR3 loop spans 13 amino acids. CDR1 LNHDA and CDR2 SQIVND come from the germline V gene (reference sequence). This CDR3 reads CASSRTSGTEQFF. In DNA form, the CDR3 reads TGTGCCAGTAGCCGGACTAGCGGGACAGAGCAGTTCTTC.

This clone appeared a single time. Sequence at one end of the junction differs from germline and may be a read error. The V and J genes are TRBV28 and TRBJ2-1, with 7 bases matching TRBD1. Germline V gene data show CDR1 as MDHEN and CDR2 as SYDVKM. The CDR3 sequence is 18 residues long. As DNA, the CDR3 is TGTGCCAGCAGACCACACGGGACAGCTACCATCTCCCACAATGAGCAGTTCTTC. As protein: CASRPHGTATISHNEQFF.

V and J are TRBV3-1 (or the pseudogene TRBV3-2) and TRBJ2-1, with a weak D call TRBD2 (7 bases). The CDR3 length is 16 residues. Germline CDR1 LGHDT, CDR2 YNNKEL (reference sequence). Trimming shortened V by 3 bases and J by 7 bases, and 19 bases separated the two germline ends. CDR3 DNA sequence: TGTGCCAGCAGCCACAGAGGGGGGGCAGGTCGGAATGAGCAGTTCTTC. This sequence encodes CASSHRGGAGRNEQFF.

The rearrangement links TRBV27 to TRBJ1-5; 8 bases agree with TRBD1. V lost 6 bases to trimming and J lost 0 bases; unmatched junction nucleotides: 7. Per germline, CDR1 MNHEY and CDR2 SMNVEV (reference sequence). The CDR3 sequence is 16 residues long. As DNA, the CDR3 is TGTGCCAGCAGGAAACAGGGGGATTATAGCAATCAGCCCCAGCATTTT. This translates into CASRKQGDYSNQPQHF.

The J gene is TRBJ1-3, the V gene TRBV19; D is uncertain. V was cut by 4 bases and J by 0 bases, with 10 bases left in between. This CDR3 region has 15 residues. The germline V gene encodes CDR1 LNHDA and CDR2 SQIVND (reference sequence). DNA for the CDR3: TGTGCCAGTAGTACCCTAATGAGCTCTGGAAACACCATATATTTT. Translation gives CASSTLMSSGNTIYF. Together with reference TRBV19 and TRBJ1-3, the CDR3 gives the full variable domain: DGGITQSPKYLFRKEGQNVTLSCEQNLNHDAMYWYRQDPGQGLRLIYYSQIVNDFQKGDIAEGYSVSREKKESFPLTVTSAQKNPTAFYLCASSTLMSSGNTIYFGEGSWLTVV.

This sequence joins TRBV2 and TRBJ2-3, with a tentative D call TRBD2 (5 bases). Germline V gene lookup returns CDR1 SNHLY and CDR2 FYNNEI. Trimming cost V 5 bases and J 6 bases, with 15 bases left between them. The CDR3 sequence is 14 residues long. For the CDR3, the DNA is TGTGCCAGCAGTCTCGGACTTTCCCCCGATACGCAGTATTTT. Amino acids: CASSLGLSPDTQYF.

This chain connects TRBV28 to TRBJ1-2, with no clear D. Germline values: CDR1 MDHEN, CDR2 SYDVKM. There are 12 residues in the CDR3. Trimming left V 10 bases short and J 2 bases short, with 11 bases between. The CDR3 reads CATGYSNYGYTF. CDR3 DNA: TGTGCCACGGGGTACAGCAACTATGGCTACACCTTC.

The chain recombines TRBV12-2 with TRBJ2-4; TRBD2 is taken as the D call from the table, unchecked against the DNA. TRBV12-2 is termed a pseudogene. This CDR3 region has 18 residues. This chain's CDR3 is CASRLPTSGGHMKNIQYF. CDR3 nucleotide sequence: TGTGCAAGTCGATTACCGACTAGCGGGGGCCACATGAAAAACATTCAGTACTTC.

The rearrangement uses TRBV30 and TRBJ1-2; D is perhaps TRBD1 (5 bases). Trimming removed 2 bases from V and 7 bases from J, with 11 bases in between. CDR1 is GTSNPN, CDR2 SVGIG, per germline (reference sequence). CDR3 length: 12 amino acids. DNA for the CDR3: TGTGCCTGGAGTCAGGGTGGGGCTGGCTACACCTTC. As protein: CAWSQGGAGYTF.

This sequence joins TRBV10-1 and TRBJ2-3, with D possibly TRBD2 on 5 matching bases. Germline V gene data show CDR1 as WNHNN and CDR2 as SYGVQD (reference sequence). V gave up 8 bases and J gave up 5 bases, with 8 bases separating them. This CDR3 is 11 amino acids long. The CDR3 DNA follows: TGCGCCAGCTCTGCGGGAGATACGCAGTATTTT. Residues: CASSAGDTQYF.

This chain joins TRBV5-1 and TRBJ2-6; no clear D gene. Germline CDR1 reads SGHRS; CDR2 reads YFSETQ. The CDR3 sequence is 18 residues long. Trimming left V 4 bases short and J 0 bases short, with 17 bases between. This chain's CDR3 is CASSIYARASSGANVLTF. The DNA for the CDR3 is TGCGCCAGCAGCATATACGCCAGAGCGAGCTCTGGGGCCAACGTCCTGACTTTC.

This clone was detected a few times. V is TRBV9 and J is TRBJ1-5; 7 nucleotides agree with TRBD1. V lost 3 bases, J lost 3 bases, and 3 bases stayed unmatched. The length of the CDR3 is 14 residues. CDR1 and CDR2 from the germline V gene are SGDLS and YYNGEE. CDR3 nucleotides: TGTGCCAGCAGCGAGGGGGCGGCCAATCAGCCCCAGCATTTT. Protein sequence: CASSEGAANQPQHF.

This sequence joins TRBV5-8 and TRBJ1-5; TRBD1 is a possible D gene (6 bases). Germline loops: CDR1 SGHTS, CDR2 YDEGEE. V shed 4 bases and J shed 9 bases, with 23 bases lying between them. CDR3 length equals 16 residues. CDR3 nucleotide sequence: TGTGCCAGCAGCCGGCGACAGGACCTACAGGAATCGCCCCAGCATTTT. It specifies CASSRRQDLQESPQHF.

J is TRBJ1-3 and V is TRBV27; TRBD1 aligns across 8 bases. This CDR3 contains 14 residues. V lost 4 bases, J lost 3 bases, and 2 bases stayed unmatched. CDR1 is MNHEY, CDR2 SMNVEV, per germline (reference sequence). CDR3 in DNA: TGTGCCAGCAGTTCTACAGGGGGTGGAAACACCATATATTTT. Translating gives CASSSTGGGNTIYF.

V is TRBV6-1 and J is TRBJ2-5; 11 bases are shared with TRBD2. After removal of 3 bases from V and 4 bases from J, the junction contained 4 bases not matched to a gene. Germline V gene sequence: CDR1 MNHNS, CDR2 SASEGT. This CDR3 is built from 15 residues. The DNA of the CDR3 is TGTGCCAGCAGTGAGCTAGCGGGGGGCGGAGAGACCCAGTACTTC. Protein: CASSELAGGGETQYF.

The CDR3 sequence: CASSGRTGGYTEAFF. The CDR3, as DNA: TGTGCCAGCAGTGGACGCACAGGGGGTTACACTGAAGCTTTCTTT. This sequence joins TRBV27 and TRBJ1-1, with 8 bases fitting TRBD1. This CDR3 is built from 15 residues. In germline, CDR1 is MNHEY, CDR2 SMNVEV (reference sequence). Trimming took 5 bases from V and 3 from J; bases not matched to a gene: 8.

V and J are TRBV18 and TRBJ1-3; D is uncertain. V lost 2 bases and J 1 base, leaving 6 bases between the germline ends. CDR3 length: 14 amino acids. In germline, CDR1 is KGHSH, CDR2 LQKENI. CDR3 in amino acids: CASSPGPSGNTIYF. The CDR3 DNA follows: TGTGCCAGCTCACCAGGGCCGTCTGGAAACACCATATATTTT.